The 29 T cell receptor beta chains below were found in one sample sequenced in a study of identifying expanded T cells in peripheral blood. Some clones are missing from TCRdb's copy, which holds only in-frame ones; the method was immunoSEQ multiplex PCR. The sample has over 65,000 clones, about 90% seen once; the top ten hold roughly 7%. The specimen sequenced was blood. Source of these receptors: a person aged 18 to 75 in good health.

The chain links TRBV2 to TRBJ2-4; either TRBD1 or TRBD2 may fit D (6 bases each). V was pared by 6 bases and J by 3 bases, with 15 bases between. The germline V gene encodes CDR1 SNHLY and CDR2 FYNNEI. The CDR3 sequence is 15 residues long. Here the CDR3 DNA reads TGTGCCAGCAGGAGGGGGGAGTCGGGCAAAAACATTCAGTACTTC. This codes for CASRRGESGKNIQYF.

The genes are TRBV5-5 and TRBJ1-3; D uncertain. Germline V CDR1 and CDR2: SGHKS, YYEKEE (reference sequence). The CDR3 loop spans 16 amino acids. Trimming left V 1 base short and J 0 bases short, with 11 bases between. The CDR3, as DNA: TGTGCCAGCAGCTTGACCCCATCCAGCTCTGGAAACACCATATATTTT. As protein: CASSLTPSSSGNTIYF.

J is TRBJ1-1 and V is TRBV6-6; 9 bases map to TRBD1. J was trimmed by 4 bases and V by 5 bases; bases with no gene match: 5. The CDR3 spans 14 residues. Looked up from germline, CDR1 is MNHNY and CDR2 is SVGAGI (reference sequence). The CDR3 protein is CASSTGTGLTEAFF. The DNA for the CDR3 is TGTGCCAGCAGTACGGGGACAGGGCTCACTGAAGCTTTCTTT.

The V gene is TRBV27, the J gene TRBJ2-4; D is tentatively TRBD1 or TRBD2 (5 bases each). V gave up 5 bases and J gave up 0 bases, with 11 bases separating them. The germline V gene has CDR1 MNHEY and CDR2 SMNVEV (reference sequence). This CDR3 contains 15 residues. CDR3 in DNA: TGTGCCAGCAGTCCCCGTGGGGGAGCCAAAAACATTCAGTACTTC. This codes for CASSPRGGAKNIQYF.

This chain links TRBV5-4 with TRBJ1-2; D might be TRBD1 (5 bases). The length of the CDR3 is 14 residues. The germline CDR1 and CDR2 sequences are SGHNT and YYREEE (reference sequence). Trimming took 3 bases from V and 0 from J, leaving 9 bases between them. CDR3 coding DNA: TGTGCCAGCAGCTCGGACATCTCTAACTATGGCTACACCTTC. This encodes CASSSDISNYGYTF.

The V call is TRBV4-1, the J call TRBJ1-5, with TRBD1 matching 7 bases. V shed 4 bases, J shed 3 bases, and the junction held 6 bases outside the gene matches. CDR3 length equals 15 residues. CDR1 is MGHRA, CDR2 YSYEKL, per germline. The CDR3 DNA reads as TGCGCCAGCAGCCCACAGGGGTTGAACAATCAGCCCCAGCATTTT. This gives the protein CASSPQGLNNQPQHF.

The genes are TRBV7-3 and TRBJ2-2, with 8 bases identical to TRBD1. V gave up 6 bases and J gave up 1 base; unmatched junction bases: 7. Germline assignment: CDR1 SGHTA and CDR2 FQGTGA. The CDR3 consists of 16 residues. CDR3 amino acids: CASSLAGTGNTGELFF. Written as DNA, the CDR3 is TGTGCCAGCAGTCTTGCCGGGACAGGGAACACCGGGGAGCTGTTTTTT.

V gene TRBV6-4 combines with J gene TRBJ2-3; TRBD1 matches at 7 bases. V lost 6 bases and J lost 2; bases outside the gene matches: 5. The CDR3 is 14 residues long. Germline CDR1 MRHNA, CDR2 SNTAGT. The CDR3 protein is CASSTDRATDTQYF. CDR3 sequence (DNA): TGTGCCAGCAGCACAGACAGGGCCACAGATACGCAGTATTTT.

V and J are TRBV19 and TRBJ1-2; D may be TRBD1 (5 bases). In germline, CDR1 is LNHDA, CDR2 SQIVND (reference sequence). The CDR3 is 14 residues long. V shed 7 bases and J shed 6 bases, with 18 bases lying between them. CDR3 in amino acids: CASTAAGHRDGYTF. CDR3 DNA: TGTGCCAGTACCGCAGCAGGGCACCGTGATGGCTACACCTTC.

V usage is TRBV6-5 and J usage is TRBJ2-1, with 10 bases lining up with TRBD2. Germline V lookup: CDR1 MNHEY, CDR2 SVGAGI. The CDR3 runs to 13 residues. V was pared by 8 bases and J by 10 bases, with 8 bases of the junction left unmatched. The CDR3 bases are TGTGCCAGCTGTAGACTAGCGGGCATCGAGCAGTTCTTC. It encodes CASCRLAGIEQFF.

V is TRBV19 and J is TRBJ2-5; D is perhaps TRBD1 or TRBD2 (5 bases each). V was trimmed by 2 bases and J by 2 bases, leaving 6 bases between them. CDR1 LNHDA and CDR2 SQIVND come from the germline V gene (reference sequence). CDR3 length: 13 residues. The chain's CDR3 is CASSIWGQETQYF. Written as DNA, the CDR3 is TGTGCCAGTAGTATATGGGGGCAAGAGACCCAGTACTTC.

DNA of the CDR3: TGTGCCAGCAGCTTAACAGGGGGATTCTACGAGCAGTACTTC. Translated, it gives CASSLTGGFYEQYF. This chain uses TRBV13 with TRBJ2-7; TRBD1 matches 8 bases. The length of the CDR3 is 14 residues. The V and J ends lost 2 bases and 3 bases, in that order; junction bases with no gene match: 3. The germline gives CDR1 PRHDT, CDR2 FYEKMQ (reference sequence).

This clone was seen a single time. The chain combines TRBV4-1 with TRBJ2-5, with D perhaps TRBD2 (6 bases). Between the trimmed V and J ends, which lost 3 bases and 5 bases, there was a span of 19 bases. Germline assignment: CDR1 MGHRA and CDR2 YSYEKL. The CDR3 is 16 residues long. The CDR3 spells CASSHPTRGLGETQYF. The CDR3 region has the DNA TGCGCCAGCAGCCATCCAACGCGGGGTTTAGGGGAGACCCAGTACTTC.

The chain joins TRBV11-3 to TRBJ2-7; 10 bases are shared with TRBD2. CDR1 is SGHNT, CDR2 YENEEA, per germline. After removal of 5 bases from V and 3 bases from J, the junction contained 7 bases not matched to a gene. The CDR3 is made up of 15 amino acids. In nucleotides, the CDR3 is TGTGCCAGCAGCATAAGATTAGCGGGAGGCTACGAGCAGTACTTC. Its protein is CASSIRLAGGYEQYF.

This clone was recorded a few times. The J gene is TRBJ1-2, the V gene TRBV19, with D unresolved. Looked up from germline, CDR1 is LNHDA and CDR2 is SQIVND (reference sequence). Deletions cut 3 bases from V and 8 bases from J, with 10 bases between. The CDR3 totals 12 residues. DNA of the CDR3: TGTGCCAGTAGTATGTCTCCGGGCGGCTACACCTTC. Translation gives CASSMSPGGYTF.

The chain is built from TRBV30 and TRBJ1-1; possibly TRBD1 for D (6 bases). V was trimmed by 4 bases and J by 2 bases, leaving 11 bases between them. The CDR3 length is 13 residues. Germline values: CDR1 GTSNPN, CDR2 SVGIG (reference sequence). The CDR3 DNA is TGTGCCTGGACCGGGACACCAAACACTGAAGCTTTCTTT. It yields the protein CAWTGTPNTEAFF.

CDR3 sequence reads: CASSSGTLSPNYGYTF. CDR3 bases: TGTGCCAGCAGCTCCGGGACCCTATCTCCCAACTATGGCTACACCTTC. J is TRBJ1-2 and V is TRBV7-9; a possible D gene is TRBD1 (5 bases). V lost 4 bases, J lost 2 bases, and 17 bases lay in between. CDR1 is SEHNR and CDR2 is FQNEAQ in the germline V gene (reference sequence). The CDR3 loop spans 16 amino acids.

The CDR3 nucleotides are TGCGCCAGCAGCCAAGGGCCCGCAGGGGGGAACACTGAAGCTTTCTTT. It codes for CASSQGPAGGNTEAFF. The rearrangement uses TRBV4-1 and TRBJ1-1; TRBD1 matches 7 bases. The germline V gene has CDR1 MGHRA and CDR2 YSYEKL. CDR3 length: 16 residues. With V trimmed by 1 base and J by 1 base, 6 bases remained unmatched.

V is TRBV14 and J is TRBJ1-3; D remains unclear. CDR1 SGHDN and CDR2 FVKESK come from the germline V gene. V gave up 1 base and J gave up 0 bases, with 7 bases separating them. The CDR3 covers 15 residues. The CDR3 region is CASSQGQSSGNTIYF. CDR3 nucleotides: TGTGCCAGCAGCCAAGGGCAGAGCTCTGGAAACACCATATATTTT.

The chain uses TRBV5-4 and TRBJ2-5; no reliable D call. The germline CDR1 and CDR2 sequences are SGHNT and YYREEE (reference sequence). Trimming removed 0 bases from V and 0 bases from J, with 3 bases in between. This CDR3 has 13 residues. As DNA, the CDR3 is TGTGCCAGCAGCTTGGGTTACCAAGAGACCCAGTACTTC. Amino acids: CASSLGYQETQYF.

The chain is built from TRBV6-1 and TRBJ1-2; D is ambiguous. CDR3 length: 14 residues. V lost 0 bases, J lost 5 bases, and 10 bases lay in between. Germline-derived CDR1 and CDR2 are MNHNS and SASEGT. CDR3 loop: CASSEAQVIYGYTF. CDR3 coding DNA: TGTGCCAGCAGTGAAGCCCAGGTCATATATGGCTACACCTTC.

The chain carries TRBV19 and TRBJ1-5, with D perhaps matching TRBD1 (5 bases). V was shortened by 1 base and J by 5 bases, with 12 bases between the two germline ends. Germline V gene sequence: CDR1 LNHDA, CDR2 SQIVND (reference sequence). This CDR3 region has 15 residues. CDR3 region: CASSIAGASDQPQHF. The CDR3 DNA reads as TGTGCCAGTAGTATAGCCGGGGCTAGTGATCAGCCCCAGCATTTT.

This clone was observed a few times. V gene TRBV7-9 combines with J gene TRBJ1-3; D remains ambiguous. CDR1 is SEHNR, CDR2 FQNEAQ, per germline (reference sequence). The CDR3 has 16 residues. Between the trimmed V and J ends, which lost 1 base and 4 bases, there was a span of 14 bases. CDR3 sequence reads: CASSLGIPTQGNTIYF. The CDR3 DNA follows: TGTGCCAGCAGCTTAGGGATCCCGACACAGGGAAACACCATATATTTT.

In DNA form, the CDR3 reads TGTGCCTGGAGTAATGGCCAAAGGACAGGAACTTCACCCCTCCACTTT. Translating gives CAWSNGQRTGTSPLHF. J is TRBJ1-6 and V is TRBV30; 7 bases fit TRBD1. The CDR3 is 16 residues long. The germline V gene encodes CDR1 GTSNPN and CDR2 SVGIG (reference sequence). V was clipped by 2 bases and J by 9 bases; unmatched bases: 13.

This clone was recorded only once. The chain couples TRBV29-1 to TRBJ1-6; D uncertain. Germline V lookup: CDR1 SQVTM, CDR2 ANQGSEA. The ends were cut back, 6 bases at V and 0 bases at J, with 6 bases in the middle. CDR3 length: 13 amino acids. The CDR3 DNA reads TGCAGCGTGCAGAGCTCCTATAATTCACCCCTCCACTTT. Protein sequence: CSVQSSYNSPLHF.

The chain links TRBV19 to TRBJ1-5, with 8 positions matching TRBD1. Germline CDR1 is LNHDA and CDR2 is SQIVND (reference sequence). The CDR3 contains 14 residues. V lost 6 bases and J lost 3; bases outside the gene matches: 4. CDR3 residues: CASSAGGDNQPQHF. The DNA of the CDR3 is TGTGCCAGTAGCGCAGGGGGCGACAATCAGCCCCAGCATTTT. The whole variable domain, filled in from reference TRBV19 and TRBJ1-5, reads DGGITQSPKYLFRKEGQNVTLSCEQNLNHDAMYWYRQDPGQGLRLIYYSQIVNDFQKGDIAEGYSVSREKKESFPLTVTSAQKNPTAFYLCASSAGGDNQPQHFGDGTRLSIL.

V is TRBV10-3 and J is TRBJ2-2; 9 bases are shared with TRBD1. Per the germline V gene, CDR1 is ENHRY and CDR2 is SYGVKD. Trimming removed 7 bases from V and 7 bases from J; junction bases left unmatched: 7. CDR3 size: 14 residues. CDR3 in DNA: TGTGCCATCATGGGGACAGGGAACTTCGGGGAGCTGTTTTTT. The encoded protein is CAIMGTGNFGELFF.

V and J are TRBV7-2 and TRBJ2-1, with 9 nucleotides matching TRBD1. The CDR3 covers 14 residues. CDR1 is SGHTA and CDR2 is FQGNSA in the germline V gene. V lost 5 bases to trimming and J lost 5 bases; unmatched junction nucleotides: 4. The DNA of the CDR3 is TGTGCCAGCAGCCCTCGGACAGGGGACAATGAGCAGTTCTTC. Its protein is CASSPRTGDNEQFF. The variable domain in full, with the rest retrieved from reference TRBV7-2 and TRBJ2-1, is GAGVSQSPSNKVTEKGKDVELRCDPISGHTALYWYRQSLGQGLEFLIYFQGNSAPDKSGLPSDRFSAERTGGSVSTLTIQRTQQEDSAVYLCASSPRTGDNEQFFGPGTRLTVL.

The chain carries TRBV7-8 and TRBJ1-2; no clear D gene. CDR1 and CDR2 from the germline V gene are SGHVS and FQNEAQ. Trimming stripped 4 bases from V and 4 bases from J, with 22 bases between. This CDR3 is built from 17 residues. The CDR3 protein is CASSSTEGLPLGYGYTF. CDR3 DNA: TGTGCCAGCAGCTCTACCGAAGGACTTCCCTTGGGCTATGGCTACACCTTC.